This T cell receptor (beta chain) originates from a study of cytomegalovirus exposure and HLA in healthy donors. Study results and caveats: There were fewer than 200 TCR beta chains listed as cytomegalovirus-associated.

The table came from immunoSEQ multiplex PCR; TCRdb's copy has only in-frame clones and leaves some out. The sample includes about 200,000 clones, around 86% of them seen just once. Separation from the approximately 710-subject first cohort characterized the roughly 120-subject validation cohort, to which the donors belonged. CDR3 length: 14 residues. Germline CDR1 and CDR2: MGHRA and YSYEKL. V was clipped by 3 bases and J by 3 bases, with 12 bases between them. For this clone: Its antigen is currently unknown.

The V and J genes are TRBV4-1 and TRBJ2-7; tentative D call: TRBD2 (6 bases). Sequenced sample: PBMCs. The sequence was obtained from a woman aged 18-30 years in good health and CMV-seropositive. The CDR3 region is CASSQTTGDYEQYF. CDR3 nucleotide sequence: TGCGCCAGCAGCCAGACCACGGGGGACTACGAGCAGTACTTC.